This T cell receptor beta chain comes out of a study of CD8 T cells in ankylosing spondylitis. Whole-study findings and limits: A TCR beta motif made of several highly homologous variants seemed typical of ankylosing spondylitis blood. Disease-associated clonotypes exhibited CD8+ identity and were relatively infrequent in peripheral blood.

The table lists this clonotype with a few counts. Its matching antigen is unknown. Molecular-barcoded quantitative 5'-RACE produced these TCR beta libraries. MiXCR, applied by TCRdb to the 5' RACE reads, yields one record per CDR3 protein. The data contain 800,000 to 900,000 distinct CDR3 sequences, about 10% of them singletons. Trimming stripped 2 bases from V and 0 bases from J, with 10 bases between. Germline values: CDR1 LNHNV, CDR2 YYDKDF (reference sequence). This CDR3 is built from 15 residues. The TCR originated in a male donor with ankylosing spondylitis. Material: blood, either unsorted or a sorted T cell fraction (not recorded which). The genes are TRBV15 and TRBJ1-2; D is uncertain. This CDR3 is CATSRTQSSNYGYTF. In DNA, the CDR3 is TGTGCCACCAGCAGAACCCAGAGTTCTAACTATGGCTACACCTTC.